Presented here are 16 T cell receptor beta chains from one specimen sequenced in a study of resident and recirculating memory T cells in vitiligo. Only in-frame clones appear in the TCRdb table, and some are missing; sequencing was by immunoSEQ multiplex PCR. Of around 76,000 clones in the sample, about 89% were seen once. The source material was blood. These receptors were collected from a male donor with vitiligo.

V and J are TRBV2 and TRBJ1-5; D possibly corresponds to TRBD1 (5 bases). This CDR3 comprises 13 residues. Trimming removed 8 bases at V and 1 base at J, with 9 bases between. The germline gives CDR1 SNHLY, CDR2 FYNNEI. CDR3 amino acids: CASAKGSNQPQHF. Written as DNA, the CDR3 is TGTGCCAGCGCGAAGGGGAGCAATCAGCCCCAGCATTTT.

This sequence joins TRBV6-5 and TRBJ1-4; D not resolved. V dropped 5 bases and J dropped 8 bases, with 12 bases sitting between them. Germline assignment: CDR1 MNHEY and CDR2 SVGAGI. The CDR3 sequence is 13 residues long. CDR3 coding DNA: TGTGCCAGCAGTCCCCGAGGCCTGGAAAAACTGTTTTTT. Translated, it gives CASSPRGLEKLFF.

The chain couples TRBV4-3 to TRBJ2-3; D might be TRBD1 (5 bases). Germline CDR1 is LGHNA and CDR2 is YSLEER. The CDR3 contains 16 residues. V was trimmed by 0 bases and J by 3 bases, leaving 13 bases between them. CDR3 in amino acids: CASSQDWLGVTDTQYF. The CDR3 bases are TGCGCCAGCAGCCAAGATTGGCTAGGGGTAACAGATACGCAGTATTTT.

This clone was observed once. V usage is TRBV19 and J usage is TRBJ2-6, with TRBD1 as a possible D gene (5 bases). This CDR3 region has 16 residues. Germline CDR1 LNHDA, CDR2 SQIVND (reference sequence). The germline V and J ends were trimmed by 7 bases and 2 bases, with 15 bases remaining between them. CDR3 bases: TGTGCCAGTACAGGGTACCGTGGTACTGGGGCCAACGTCCTGACTTTC. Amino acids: CASTGYRGTGANVLTF.

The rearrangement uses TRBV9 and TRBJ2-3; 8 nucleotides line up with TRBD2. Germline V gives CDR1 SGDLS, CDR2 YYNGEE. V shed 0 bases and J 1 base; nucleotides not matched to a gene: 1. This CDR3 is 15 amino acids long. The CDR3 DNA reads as TGTGCCAGCAGCGTAGGCGGGGGGCGCACAGATACGCAGTATTTT. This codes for CASSVGGGRTDTQYF.

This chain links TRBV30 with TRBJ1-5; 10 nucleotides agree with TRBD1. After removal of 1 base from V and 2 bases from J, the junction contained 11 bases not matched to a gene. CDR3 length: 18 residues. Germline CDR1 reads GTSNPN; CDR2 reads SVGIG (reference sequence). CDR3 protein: CAWSERDRGWVGNQPQHF. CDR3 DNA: TGTGCCTGGAGTGAACGGGACAGGGGATGGGTAGGCAATCAGCCCCAGCATTTT.

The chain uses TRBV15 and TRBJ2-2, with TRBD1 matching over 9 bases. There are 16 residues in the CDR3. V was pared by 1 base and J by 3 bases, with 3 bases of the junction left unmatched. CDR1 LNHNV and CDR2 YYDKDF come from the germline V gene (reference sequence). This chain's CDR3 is CATSRGGQGYTGELFF. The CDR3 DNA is TGTGCCACCAGCAGAGGAGGACAGGGGTACACCGGGGAGCTGTTTTTT.

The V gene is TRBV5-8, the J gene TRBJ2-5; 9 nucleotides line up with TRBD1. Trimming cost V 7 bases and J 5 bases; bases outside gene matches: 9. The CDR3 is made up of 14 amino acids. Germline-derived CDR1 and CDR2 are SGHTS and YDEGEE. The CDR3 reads CASGAQGARETQYF. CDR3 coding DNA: TGTGCCAGCGGGGCACAGGGGGCGAGGGAGACCCAGTACTTC. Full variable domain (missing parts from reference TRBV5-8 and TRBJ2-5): EAGVTQSPTHLIKTRGQQATLRCSPISGHTSVYWYQQALGLGLQFLLWYDEGEERNRGNFPPRFSGRQFPNYSSELNVNALELEDSALYLCASGAQGARETQYFGPGTRLLVL.

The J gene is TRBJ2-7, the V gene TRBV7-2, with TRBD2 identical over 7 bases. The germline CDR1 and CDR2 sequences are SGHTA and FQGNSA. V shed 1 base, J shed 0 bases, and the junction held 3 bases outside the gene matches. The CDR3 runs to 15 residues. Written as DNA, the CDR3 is TGTGCCAGCAGCTTAGTAGGGACTACCTCCTACGAGCAGTACTTC. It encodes CASSLVGTTSYEQYF.

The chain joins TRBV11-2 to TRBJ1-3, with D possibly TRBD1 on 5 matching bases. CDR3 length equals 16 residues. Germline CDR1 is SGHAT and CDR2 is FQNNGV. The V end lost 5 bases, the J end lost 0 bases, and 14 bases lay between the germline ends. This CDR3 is CASSQGWGHSGNTIYF. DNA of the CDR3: TGTGCCAGCAGCCAGGGTTGGGGCCACTCTGGAAACACCATATATTTT.

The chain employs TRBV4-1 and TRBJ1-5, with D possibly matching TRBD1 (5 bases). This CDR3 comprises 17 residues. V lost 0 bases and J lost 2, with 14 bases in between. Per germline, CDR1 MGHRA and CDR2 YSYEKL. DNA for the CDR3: TGCGCCAGCAGCCAAGATTGGGGGGGAGGAGGCAATCAGCCCCAGCATTTT. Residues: CASSQDWGGGGNQPQHF.

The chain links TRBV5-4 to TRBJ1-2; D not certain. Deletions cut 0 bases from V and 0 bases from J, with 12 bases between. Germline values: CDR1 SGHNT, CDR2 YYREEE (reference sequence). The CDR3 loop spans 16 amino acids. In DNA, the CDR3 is TGTGCCAGCAGCTTGGCCAACGGGTTAGCTAACTATGGCTACACCTTC. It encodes CASSLANGLANYGYTF.

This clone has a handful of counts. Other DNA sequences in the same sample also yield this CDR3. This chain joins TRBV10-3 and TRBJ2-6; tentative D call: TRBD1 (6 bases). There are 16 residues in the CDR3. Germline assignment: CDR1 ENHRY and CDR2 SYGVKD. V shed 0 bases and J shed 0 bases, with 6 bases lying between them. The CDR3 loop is CAISESGGSGANVLTF. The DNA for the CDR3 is TGTGCCATCAGTGAGTCAGGGGGCTCTGGGGCCAACGTCCTGACTTTC.

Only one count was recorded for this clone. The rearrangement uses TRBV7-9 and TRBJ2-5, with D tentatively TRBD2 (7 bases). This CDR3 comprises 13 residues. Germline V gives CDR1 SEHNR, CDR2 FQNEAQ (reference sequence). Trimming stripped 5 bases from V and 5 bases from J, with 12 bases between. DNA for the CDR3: TGTGCCAGCAGCCCAGGGGAGGGTGAGACCCAGTACTTC. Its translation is CASSPGEGETQYF.

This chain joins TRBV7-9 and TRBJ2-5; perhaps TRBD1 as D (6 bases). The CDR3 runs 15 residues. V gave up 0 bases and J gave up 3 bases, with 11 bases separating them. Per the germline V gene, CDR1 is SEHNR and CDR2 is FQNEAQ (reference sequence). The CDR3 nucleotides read TGTGCCAGCAGCTTAGCGTTGGACAGCAAAGAGACCCAGTACTTC. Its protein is CASSLALDSKETQYF.

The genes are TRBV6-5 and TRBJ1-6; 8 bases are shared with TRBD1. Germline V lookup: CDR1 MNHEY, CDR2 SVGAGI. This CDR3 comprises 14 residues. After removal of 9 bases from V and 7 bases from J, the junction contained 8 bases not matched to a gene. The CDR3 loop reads CASSRDRKNSPLHF. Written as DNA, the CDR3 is TGTGCCAGTAGTAGGGACAGGAAAAATTCACCCCTCCACTTT.